This T cell receptor beta chain was recovered during a study of cytomegalovirus exposure and HLA in healthy donors. CDR1 and CDR2 from the germline V gene are MNHEY and SMNVEV (reference sequence). CDR3 length: 17 residues. Trimming pared 3 bases from V and 8 bases from J, leaving 23 bases between. PCR involved 60 Vbeta and 13 Jbeta primers. Measured with immunoSEQ multiplex PCR; TCRdb has only the in-frame clones, and not every one. Here the sample spans 150,000 or so clones, approximately 71% being singletons. The V gene is TRBV27, the J gene TRBJ2-1; the D gene is possibly TRBD2 (5 bases). The sequence derives from a woman aged 40 to 49 in good health and CMV-seropositive. Sequencing was carried out using PBMCs. The CDR3 coding sequence is TGTGCCAGCAGTTTTGGCCGGGGAGTACCGCGACCGGATGAGCAGTTCTTC. Translation gives CASSFGRGVPRPDEQFF.